The 5 T cell receptor beta chains given below trace back to one sample, sequenced in a study of OX40 agonist ivuxolimab in advanced cancers. Generated by immunoSEQ multiplex PCR, the TCRdb table keeps only in-frame clones and is missing some. Of fewer than 80,000 clones listed, about 90% are singletons. The source was CD4+ or CD8+ T cells sorted from blood, collected in a trial of the OX40 agonist ivuxolimab. All receptors derive from an adult with an advanced solid tumor such as melanoma, head and neck, liver or kidney cancer.

This clone showed up just once. V and J are TRBV29-1 and TRBJ2-7; D tentatively reads TRBD1 or TRBD2 (5 bases each). CDR3 length equals 12 residues. Trimming shortened V by 7 bases and J by 7 bases, and 17 bases separated the two germline ends. CDR1 is SQVTM and CDR2 is ANQGSEA in the germline V gene. The CDR3 protein is CSAGVGPLEQYF. Here the CDR3 DNA reads TGCAGCGCCGGGGTGGGGCCCTTAGAGCAGTACTTC.

Of note for this clone: Other DNA sequences in the same sample also yield this CDR3. The chain links TRBV2 to TRBJ2-5, with D perhaps TRBD1 (6 bases). Germline V lookup: CDR1 SNHLY, CDR2 FYNNEI. The V end lost 6 bases, the J end lost 1 base, and 9 bases lay between the germline ends. This CDR3 comprises 13 residues. The chain's CDR3 is CASSLDSQETQYF. The CDR3 nucleotides read TGTGCCAGCAGCCTGGACAGCCAAGAGACCCAGTACTTC. Full variable domain (outside the CDR3, taken from reference TRBV2 and TRBJ2-5): EPEVTQTPSHQVTQMGQEVILRCVPISNHLYFYWYRQILGQKVEFLVSFYNNEISEKSEIFDDQFSVERPDGSNFTLKIRSTKLEDSAMYFCASSLDSQETQYFGPGTRLLVL.

V usage is TRBV2 and J usage is TRBJ1-2; TRBD1 might be the D (5 bases). V was cut by 3 bases and J by 2 bases, with 10 bases left in between. Germline-derived CDR1 and CDR2 are SNHLY and FYNNEI. The CDR3 runs 14 residues. The CDR3 DNA is TGTGCCAGCAGTGAGGCCAGGGCGAACTATGGCTACACCTTC. The encoded protein is CASSEARANYGYTF. Based on the CDR3 plus reference TRBV2 and TRBJ1-2, the full variable domain is EPEVTQTPSHQVTQMGQEVILRCVPISNHLYFYWYRQILGQKVEFLVSFYNNEISEKSEIFDDQFSVERPDGSNFTLKIRSTKLEDSAMYFCASSEARANYGYTFGSGTRLTVV.

The rearrangement joins TRBV4-1 to TRBJ2-1; possibly TRBD2 for D (6 bases). Germline V gene data show CDR1 as MGHRA and CDR2 as YSYEKL. This CDR3 contains 15 residues. The V gene lost 1 base and the J gene lost 10 bases, with 17 bases spanning the gap. The CDR3 loop reads CASSQGSGGTREQFF. CDR3 in DNA: TGCGCCAGCAGCCAAGGAAGCGGAGGGACCCGCGAGCAGTTCTTC.

The gene calls are TRBV7-2 and TRBJ2-1, with 7 bases identical to TRBD1. Germline trimming cut 1 base from V and 12 bases from J; bases unmatched to any gene: 6. The CDR3 loop spans 13 amino acids. CDR1 and CDR2 (germline): SGHTA, FQGNSA. CDR3 DNA: TGTGCCAGCAGCTTAGAAGACAGGGTATCGCAGTTCTTC. Amino acid sequence: CASSLEDRVSQFF.